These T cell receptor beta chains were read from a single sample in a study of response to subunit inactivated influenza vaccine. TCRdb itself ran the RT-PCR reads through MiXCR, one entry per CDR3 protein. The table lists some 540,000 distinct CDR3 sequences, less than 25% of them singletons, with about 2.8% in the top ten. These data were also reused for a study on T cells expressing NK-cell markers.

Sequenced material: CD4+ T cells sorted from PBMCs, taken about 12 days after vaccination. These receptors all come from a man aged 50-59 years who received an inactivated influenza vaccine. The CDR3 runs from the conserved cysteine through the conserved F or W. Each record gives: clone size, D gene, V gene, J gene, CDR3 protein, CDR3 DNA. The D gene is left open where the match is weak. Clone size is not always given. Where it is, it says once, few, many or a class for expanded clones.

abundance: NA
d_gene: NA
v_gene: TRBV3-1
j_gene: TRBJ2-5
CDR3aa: CASSQVGSRAETQYF
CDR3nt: TGTGCCAGCAGCCAAGTGGGGTCAAGGGCGGAGACCCAGTACTTC

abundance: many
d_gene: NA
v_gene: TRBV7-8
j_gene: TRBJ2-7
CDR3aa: CASSFRAGPSYEQYF
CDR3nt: TGTGCCAGCAGCTTTAGAGCAGGGCCCTCCTACGAGCAGTACTTC

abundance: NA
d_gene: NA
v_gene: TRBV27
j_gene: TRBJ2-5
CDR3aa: CASSLSNMYQETQYF
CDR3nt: TGTGCCAGCAGTTTATCTAATATGTACCAAGAGACCCAGTACTTC

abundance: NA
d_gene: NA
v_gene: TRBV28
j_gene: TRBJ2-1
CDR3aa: CASSSLGWGRKSSYEQFF
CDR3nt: TGTGCCAGCAGTTCCCTAGGGTGGGGCCGAAAGAGCTCCTACGAGCAGTTCTTC

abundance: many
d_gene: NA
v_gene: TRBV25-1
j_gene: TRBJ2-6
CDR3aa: CASTAGANVLTF
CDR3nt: TGTGCCAGCACCGCTGGGGCCAACGTCCTGACTTTC

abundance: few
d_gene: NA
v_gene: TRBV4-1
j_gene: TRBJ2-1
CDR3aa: CASSQVLGDEQFF
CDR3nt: TGCGCCAGCAGCCAAGTATTGGGGGATGAGCAGTTCTTC

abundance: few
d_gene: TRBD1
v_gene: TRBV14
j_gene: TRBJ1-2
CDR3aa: CASRRDRTYGYTF
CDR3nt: TGTGCCAGCAGACGGGACAGAACCTATGGCTACACCTTC

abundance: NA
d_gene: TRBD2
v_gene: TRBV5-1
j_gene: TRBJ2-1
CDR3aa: CASSLSLAGHNKQFF
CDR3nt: TGCGCCAGCAGCTTGTCGCTAGCGGGACACAATAAGCAGTTCTTC

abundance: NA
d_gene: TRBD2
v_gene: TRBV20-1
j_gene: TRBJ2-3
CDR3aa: CSARDLLAGATDTQYF
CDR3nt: TGCAGTGCTAGAGATTTATTAGCGGGGGCCACAGATACGCAGTATTTT

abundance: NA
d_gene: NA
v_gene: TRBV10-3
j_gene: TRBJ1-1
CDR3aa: CAISESKGGRNTEAFF
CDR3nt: TGTGCCATCAGTGAGTCAAAAGGGGGTAGGAACACTGAAGCTTTCTTT

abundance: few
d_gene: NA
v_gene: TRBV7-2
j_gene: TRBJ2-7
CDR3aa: CASSLEMQIGEQYF
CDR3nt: TGTGCCAGCAGCTTAGAAATGCAGATAGGAGAGCAGTACTTC

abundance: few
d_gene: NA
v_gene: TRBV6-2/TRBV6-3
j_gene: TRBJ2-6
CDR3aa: CASTLRFSGANVLTF
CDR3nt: TGTGCCAGCACCCTGAGGTTCTCTGGGGCCAACGTCCTGACTTTC

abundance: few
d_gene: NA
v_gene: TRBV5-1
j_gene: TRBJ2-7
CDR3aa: CASSLMPGPYEQYF
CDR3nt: TGCGCCAGCAGCTTAATGCCAGGGCCCTACGAGCAGTACTTC

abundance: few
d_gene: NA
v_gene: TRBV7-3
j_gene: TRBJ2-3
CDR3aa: CASSTYSTDTQYF
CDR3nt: TGTGCCAGCAGCACATATAGCACAGATACGCAGTATTTT

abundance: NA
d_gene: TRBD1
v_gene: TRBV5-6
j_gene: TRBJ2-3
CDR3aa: CASSLRGQGMLDTQYF
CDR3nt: TGTGCCAGCAGCTTAAGGGGACAGGGGATGTTGGATACGCAGTATTTT

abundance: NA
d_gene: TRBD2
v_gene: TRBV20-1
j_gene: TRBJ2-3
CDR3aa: CSAMWTSGRTDTQYF
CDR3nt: TGCAGTGCTATGTGGACTAGCGGGCGCACAGATACGCAGTATTTT

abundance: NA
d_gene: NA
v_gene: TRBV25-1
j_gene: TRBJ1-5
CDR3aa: CASSEFGESQPQHF
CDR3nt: TGTGCCAGCAGTGAATTTGGGGAAAGCCAGCCCCAGCATTTT

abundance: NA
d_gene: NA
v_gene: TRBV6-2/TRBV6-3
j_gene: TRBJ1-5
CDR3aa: CASSYSSIQPQHF
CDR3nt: TGTGCCAGCAGTTACTCGTCGATTCAGCCCCAGCATTTT

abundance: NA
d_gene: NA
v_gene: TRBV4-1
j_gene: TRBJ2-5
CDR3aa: CASSQGGGAYQETQYF
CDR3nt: TGCGCCAGCAGCCAAGGGGGCGGGGCTTACCAAGAGACCCAGTACTTC

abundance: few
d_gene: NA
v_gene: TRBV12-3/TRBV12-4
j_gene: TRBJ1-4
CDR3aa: CASSFARGEKLFF
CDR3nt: TGTGCCAGCAGTTTTGCTCGGGGGGAAAAACTGTTTTTT

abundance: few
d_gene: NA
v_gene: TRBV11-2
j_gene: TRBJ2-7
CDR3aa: CASSLIKGQVHEQYF
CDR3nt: TGTGCCAGCAGCTTAATTAAAGGGCAGGTCCACGAGCAGTACTTC

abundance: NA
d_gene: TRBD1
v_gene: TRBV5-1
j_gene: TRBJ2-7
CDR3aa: CASSLRSAGGESYEQYF
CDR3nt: TGCGCCAGCAGCCTTCGTTCGGCAGGGGGCGAATCCTACGAGCAGTACTTC

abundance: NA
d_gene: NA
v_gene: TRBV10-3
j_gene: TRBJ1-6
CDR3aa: CAIRDYNSPLHF
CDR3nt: TGTGCCATCAGGGATTATAATTCACCCCTCCACTTT

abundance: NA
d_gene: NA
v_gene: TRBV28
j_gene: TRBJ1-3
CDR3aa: CASSLAPSGRGTIYF
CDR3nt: TGTGCCAGCAGTTTGGCCCCGAGCGGCCGCGGCACCATATATTTT

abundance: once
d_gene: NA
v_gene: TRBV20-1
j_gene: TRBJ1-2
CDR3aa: CSASPGNGYTF
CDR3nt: TGCAGTGCTAGCCCAGGAAATGGCTACACCTTC

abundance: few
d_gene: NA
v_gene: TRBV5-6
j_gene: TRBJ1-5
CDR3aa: CASSAGPPPVQQPQHF
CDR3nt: TGTGCCAGCAGCGCAGGACCGCCACCCGTTCAGCAGCCCCAGCATTTT

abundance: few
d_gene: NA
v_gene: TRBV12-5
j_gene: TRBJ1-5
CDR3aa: CASGLGLNQPQHF
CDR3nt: TGTGCTAGTGGTTTGGGGCTCAATCAGCCCCAGCATTTT

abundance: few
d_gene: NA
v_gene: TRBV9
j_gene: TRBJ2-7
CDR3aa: CASSPPGVSEQYF
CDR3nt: TGTGCCAGCAGCCCCCCGGGGGTCTCCGAGCAGTACTTC

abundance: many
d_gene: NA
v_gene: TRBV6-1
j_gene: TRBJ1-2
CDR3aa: CASRDRQDTYGYTF
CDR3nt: TGTGCCAGCAGAGACCGACAGGACACCTATGGCTACACCTTC

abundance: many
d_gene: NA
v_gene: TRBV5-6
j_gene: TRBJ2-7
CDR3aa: CASSLDPHDSYEQYF
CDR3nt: TGTGCCAGCAGCTTGGATCCCCATGACTCCTACGAGCAGTACTTC

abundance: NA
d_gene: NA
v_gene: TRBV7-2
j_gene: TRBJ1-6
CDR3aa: CASSLFASPLHF
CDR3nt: TGTGCCAGCAGCTTATTTGCTTCACCCCTCCACTTT

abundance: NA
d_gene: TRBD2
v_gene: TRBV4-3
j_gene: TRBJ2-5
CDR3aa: CASSLEAGVQQETQYF
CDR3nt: TGCGCCAGCAGCCTCGAGGCGGGAGTTCAGCAAGAGACCCAGTACTTC

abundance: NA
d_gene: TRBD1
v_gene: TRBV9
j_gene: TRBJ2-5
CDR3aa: CASSIWDRGHETQYF
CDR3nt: TGTGCCAGCAGCATATGGGACAGGGGGCATGAGACCCAGTACTTC

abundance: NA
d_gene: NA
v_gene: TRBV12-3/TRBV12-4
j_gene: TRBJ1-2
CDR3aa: CASTLAGRAVYGYTF
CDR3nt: TGTGCCAGCACCCTAGCGGGCAGGGCGGTCTATGGCTACACCTTC

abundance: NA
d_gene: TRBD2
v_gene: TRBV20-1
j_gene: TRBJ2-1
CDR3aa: CSARINGGARENEQFF
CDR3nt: TGCAGTGCTAGAATAAACGGGGGGGCCCGGGAGAATGAGCAGTTCTTC

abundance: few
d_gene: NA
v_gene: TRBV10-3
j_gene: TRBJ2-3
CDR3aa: CAISESSGTDTQYF
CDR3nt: TGTGCCATCAGTGAGTCCAGCGGCACAGATACGCAGTATTTT

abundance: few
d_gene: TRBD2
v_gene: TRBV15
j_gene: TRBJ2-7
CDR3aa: CATSRDLPSSGGSYEQYF
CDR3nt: TGTGCCACCAGCAGAGATCTCCCCTCTAGCGGAGGCTCCTACGAGCAGTACTTC

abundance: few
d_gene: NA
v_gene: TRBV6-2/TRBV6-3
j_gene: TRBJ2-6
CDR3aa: CASSSGPLSGANVLTF
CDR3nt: TGTGCCAGCAGCTCAGGACCACTCTCTGGGGCCAACGTCCTGACTTTC

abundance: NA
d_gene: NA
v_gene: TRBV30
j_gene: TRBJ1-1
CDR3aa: CAWIPSMNTEAFF
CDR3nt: TGTGCCTGGATTCCTTCTATGAACACTGAAGCTTTCTTT

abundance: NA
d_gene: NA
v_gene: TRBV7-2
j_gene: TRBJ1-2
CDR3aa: CASSNPGAGPYGYTF
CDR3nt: TGTGCCAGCAGCAACCCGGGGGCGGGTCCCTATGGCTACACCTTC

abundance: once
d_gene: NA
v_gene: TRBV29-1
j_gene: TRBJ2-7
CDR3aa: CSIGHGYEQYF
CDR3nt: TGCAGCATTGGTCACGGCTACGAGCAGTACTTC

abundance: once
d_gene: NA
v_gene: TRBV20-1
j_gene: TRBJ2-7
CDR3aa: CSARDSSREQYF
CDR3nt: TGCAGTGCTAGAGACTCCTCCCGGGAGCAGTACTTC

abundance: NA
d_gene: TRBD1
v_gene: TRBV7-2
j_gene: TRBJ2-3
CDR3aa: CASSLADRVSTQYF
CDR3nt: TGTGCCAGCAGCTTAGCTGACAGGGTGTCTACGCAGTATTTT

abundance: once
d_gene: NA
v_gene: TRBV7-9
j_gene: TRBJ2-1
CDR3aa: CASSSPNIPEQFF
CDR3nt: TGTGCCAGCAGCTCGCCCAATATTCCTGAGCAGTTCTTC

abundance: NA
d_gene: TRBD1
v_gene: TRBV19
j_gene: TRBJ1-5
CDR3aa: CASSISGQGLQPQHF
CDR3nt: TGTGCCAGTAGTATATCGGGACAGGGGCTTCAGCCCCAGCATTTT

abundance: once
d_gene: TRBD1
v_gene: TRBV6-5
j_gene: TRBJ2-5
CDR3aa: CASSYLGDRAETQYF
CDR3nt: TGTGCCAGCAGTTACCTGGGGGACAGGGCGGAGACCCAGTACTTC

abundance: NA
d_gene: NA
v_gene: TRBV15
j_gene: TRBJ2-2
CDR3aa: CATSRDDTGELFF
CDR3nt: TGTGCCACCAGCAGAGATGACACCGGGGAGCTGTTTTTT

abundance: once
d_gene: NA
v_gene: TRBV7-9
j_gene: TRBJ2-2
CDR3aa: CASSPVPTGTGELFF
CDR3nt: TGTGCCAGCAGCCCCGTCCCCACAGGAACCGGGGAGCTGTTTTTT

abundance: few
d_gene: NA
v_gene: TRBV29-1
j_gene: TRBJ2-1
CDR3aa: CSVGTYSYNEQFF
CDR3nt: TGCAGCGTCGGCACCTACTCCTACAATGAGCAGTTCTTC

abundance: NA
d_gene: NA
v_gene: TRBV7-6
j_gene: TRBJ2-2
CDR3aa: CASSLEVGGLVFF
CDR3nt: TGTGCCAGCAGCTTAGAGGTCGGGGGCTTGGTGTTTTTT

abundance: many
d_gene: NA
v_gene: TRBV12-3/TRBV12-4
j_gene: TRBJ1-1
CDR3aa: CASRSNLNTEAFF
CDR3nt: TGTGCCAGCAGGTCGAATTTGAACACTGAAGCTTTCTTT

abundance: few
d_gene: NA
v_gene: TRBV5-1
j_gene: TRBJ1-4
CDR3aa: CASSLRAQGEKLFF
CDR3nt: TGCGCCAGCAGCCTCCGGGCCCAGGGTGAAAAACTGTTTTTT

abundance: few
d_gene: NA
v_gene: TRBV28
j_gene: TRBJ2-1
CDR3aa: CASSLFQGHYNEQFF
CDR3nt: TGTGCCAGCAGTTTATTCCAAGGGCATTACAATGAGCAGTTCTTC